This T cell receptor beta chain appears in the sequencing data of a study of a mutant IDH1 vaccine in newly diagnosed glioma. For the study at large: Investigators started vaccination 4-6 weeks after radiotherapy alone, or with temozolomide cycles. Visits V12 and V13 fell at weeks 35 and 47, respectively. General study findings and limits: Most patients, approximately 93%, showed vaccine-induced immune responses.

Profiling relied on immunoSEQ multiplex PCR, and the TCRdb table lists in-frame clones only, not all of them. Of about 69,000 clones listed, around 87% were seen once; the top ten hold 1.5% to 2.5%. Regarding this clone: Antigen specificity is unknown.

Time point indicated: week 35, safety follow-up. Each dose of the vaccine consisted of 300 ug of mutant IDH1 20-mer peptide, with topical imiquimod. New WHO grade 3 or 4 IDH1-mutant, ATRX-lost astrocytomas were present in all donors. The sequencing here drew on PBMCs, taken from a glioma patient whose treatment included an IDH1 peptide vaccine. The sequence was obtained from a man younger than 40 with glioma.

In nucleotides, the CDR3 is TGTGCCAGCAGCTTGGTTAACGGGAGGGTCCAAGAGACCCAGTACTTC. It translates to CASSLVNGRVQETQYF. The chain is built from TRBV7-9 and TRBJ2-5, with 8 positions matching TRBD2. Germline assignment: CDR1 SEHNR and CDR2 FQNEAQ (reference sequence). The CDR3 is 16 residues long. Trimming at V came to 3 bases and at J to 1 base, leaving 7 bases not matched to a gene.